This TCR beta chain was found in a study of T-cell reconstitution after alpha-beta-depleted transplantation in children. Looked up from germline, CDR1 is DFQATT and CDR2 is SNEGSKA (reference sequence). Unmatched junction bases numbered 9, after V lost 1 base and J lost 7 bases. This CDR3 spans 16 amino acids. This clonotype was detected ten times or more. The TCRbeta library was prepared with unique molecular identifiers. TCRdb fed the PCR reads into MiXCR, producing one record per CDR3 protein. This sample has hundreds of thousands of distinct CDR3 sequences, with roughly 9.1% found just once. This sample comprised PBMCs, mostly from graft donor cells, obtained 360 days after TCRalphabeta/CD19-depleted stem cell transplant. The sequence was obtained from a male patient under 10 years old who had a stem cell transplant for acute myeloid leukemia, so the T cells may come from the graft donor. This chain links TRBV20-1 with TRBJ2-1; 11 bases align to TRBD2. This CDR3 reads CSARVLGLAGPNEQFF. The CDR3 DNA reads TGCAGTGCTAGAGTTTTAGGACTAGCGGGCCCTAATGAGCAGTTCTTC.